Below, 4 T cell receptor beta chains from the same sample are listed, as sequenced in a study of T cell responses to AZD1222 COVID-19 vaccine. Assay: immunoSEQ multiplex PCR; the TCRdb copy retains only in-frame clones and omits some. The sample contains approximately 100,000 clones, around 87% of which appear only once. Source: peripheral blood, taken on day 0 of AZD1222 vaccination. The receptors shown here come from an adult in good health.

Only a few counts were recorded for this clone. The rearrangement uses TRBV28 and TRBJ2-7; D call uncertain. Trimming shortened V by 5 bases and J by 2 bases, and 16 bases separated the two germline ends. The CDR3 loop spans 15 amino acids. The germline CDR1 and CDR2 sequences are MDHEN and SYDVKM. This CDR3 is CASSPWQRSAYEQYF. The CDR3 bases are TGTGCCAGCAGTCCGTGGCAAAGGAGCGCCTACGAGCAGTACTTC.

The rearrangement joins TRBV5-1 to TRBJ1-1; D remains unclear. Trimming stripped 4 bases from V and 0 bases from J, with 7 bases between. The CDR3 length is 13 residues. CDR1 is SGHRS and CDR2 is YFSETQ in the germline V gene. Here the CDR3 DNA reads TGCGCCAGCAGCCCAAGGGTGAACACTGAAGCTTTCTTT. Residues: CASSPRVNTEAFF.

This clone came up a few times. The chain uses TRBV5-1 and TRBJ1-1, with TRBD1 identical over 12 bases. The CDR3 is made up of 17 amino acids. Germline V lookup: CDR1 SGHRS, CDR2 YFSETQ. V gave up 0 bases and J gave up 1 base; unmatched junction bases: 4. The CDR3 is CASSLGDRGQRNTEAFF. Here the CDR3 DNA reads TGCGCCAGCAGCTTGGGGGACAGGGGGCAGCGGAACACTGAAGCTTTCTTT.

This clone has only a few counts. The V and J genes are TRBV5-5 and TRBJ1-3, with D possibly matching TRBD1 (5 bases). Trimming stripped 4 bases from V and 8 bases from J, with 16 bases between. The CDR3 is 14 amino acids. Germline assignment: CDR1 SGHKS and CDR2 YYEKEE (reference sequence). The CDR3 DNA reads as TGTGCCAGCAGCCTAGACAGTTATGGCGACACCATATATTTT. The encoded protein is CASSLDSYGDTIYF.